Listed here is a single T cell receptor (beta chain). These data belong to a study of shared clonotypes between healthy human individuals. The V gene end was trimmed by 7 bases and the J gene end by 5 bases; junction bases not matched to a gene: 5. CDR1 and CDR2 from the germline V gene are MNHNS and SASEGT. The CDR3 runs 14 residues. The assay was immunoSEQ multiplex PCR, and TCRdb's table has in-frame clones only and misses some. Here the sample spans roughly 1,000,000 clones, 78% being singletons. The gene calls are TRBV6-1 and TRBJ1-5; 10 bases are a match to TRBD1. Input material: memory CD4+ T cells from PBMCs. The subset denotes: CD45RA-negative fraction. The TCR was taken from a man aged 18 to 29 in good health. Some clones in this sample may be carry-over from other donors' samples. The CDR3 region is CASTRGTGDQPQHF. Here the CDR3 DNA reads TGTGCCAGCACTAGGGGGACAGGGGATCAGCCCCAGCATTTT.